This entry is about one T cell receptor beta chain. What it binds is unknown. The V and J ends lost 1 base and 6 bases respectively, with 10 bases between them. This CDR3 is 13 amino acids long. CDR1 is SGHRS and CDR2 is YFSETQ in the germline V gene. Samples of blood were obtained at baseline, on cycle 4 day 1, and on cycle 7 day 1. Using immunoSEQ multiplex PCR, the repertoire was profiled, and TCRdb retains in-frame clones only, with some absent. The sample has roughly 81,000 clones, 85% to 90% seen once. This sample is drawn from a study of OX40 agonist ivuxolimab in advanced cancers. The overall study: Those enrolled were 82.7% male, with a mean age of around 60 years and ages from 23 to 79. Prior therapy, whether anti-PD-1, anti-PD-L1 or anti-CTLA-4, was allowed, and less than 45% had some.

Study-wide findings and caveats: Certain nonresponders likewise exhibited a low normalized T-cell clonal expansion.

The sequence was obtained from an adult with an advanced solid tumor such as melanoma, head and neck, liver or kidney cancer. V gene TRBV5-1 combines with J gene TRBJ1-2, with D perhaps TRBD1 (6 bases). This specimen consisted of CD4+ or CD8+ T cells sorted from blood, obtained in a trial of the OX40 agonist ivuxolimab. CDR3 protein: CASSLYGGDGYTF. CDR3 DNA: TGCGCCAGCAGCTTGTATGGGGGCGATGGCTACACCTTC.